This is a list of T cell receptor beta chains from one sample in a study of T cell responses to AZD1222 COVID-19 vaccine. Here immunoSEQ multiplex PCR was the method, and the copy in TCRdb shows in-frame clones only, minus some. Here the sample spans roughly 140,000 clones, about 92% being singletons. Specimen: peripheral blood, collected after recovery from COVID-19. The receptors come from an adult who had recovered from COVID-19. Each CDR3 is given with its conserved first and last residue. A D gene is named only where the DNA matches it firmly. Only some rows state a clone size, as once, few, many or a class for expanded clones.

-,TRBV28,TRBD1,TRBJ2-5,TGTGCCAGCAAAATACAGGGGGAGACCCAGTACTTC,CASKIQGETQYF
-,TRBV19,TRBD2,TRBJ2-5,TGTGCCAGTAGTATAGCGGGGGGAGGTGAGACCCAGTACTTC,CASSIAGGGETQYF
once,TRBV9,TRBD2,TRBJ2-5,TGTGCCAGCTCTCGGACTAGCGGGAGTCTGGAGACCCAGTACTTC,CASSRTSGSLETQYF
-,TRBV5-1,TRBD1,TRBJ1-1,TGCGCCAGCAGCACCACTACAGGGGGCATTGAAGCTTTCTTT,CASSTTTGGIEAFF
-,TRBV15,TRBD1,TRBJ1-5,TGTGCCACCAGCGATTCCCCCGGGACAGGACAGCCCCAGCATTTT,CATSDSPGTGQPQHF
once,TRBV9,TRBD2,TRBJ2-7,TGTGCCAGCAGCGTCCTAGCGGGAGGGCCTGGGGAGCAGTACTTC,CASSVLAGGPGEQYF
-,TRBV28,-,TRBJ2-2,TGTGCCACCCTACGCCCGGGGGAGCTGTTTTTT,CATLRPGELFF
-,TRBV5-1,TRBD1,TRBJ1-1,TGCGCCAGCAGCTCGGACAGGGCAGGTCGGACTGAAGCTTTCTTT,CASSSDRAGRTEAFF
-,TRBV6-4,-,TRBJ2-1,TGTGCCAGCAGCCAGGCTGCGGGTCCCGACCGTCACAATGAGCAGTTCTTC,CASSQAAGPDRHNEQFF
-,TRBV7-2,-,TRBJ2-7,TGTGCCAGCAGCTTAGAGGGGAACACCTACGAGCAGTACTTC,CASSLEGNTYEQYF
-,TRBV6-6,-,TRBJ1-5,TGTGCCAGCAGTTACGGCAGGGTGTTTCATCAGCCCCAGCATTTT,CASSYGRVFHQPQHF
-,TRBV7-2,-,TRBJ1-1,TGTGCCAGCAGCTTAGATCGGTTCACTGAAGCTTTCTTT,CASSLDRFTEAFF
-,TRBV6-5,-,TRBJ2-1,TGTGCCACATCTCAATGGGGACACGAGCAGTTCTTC,CATSQWGHEQFF
-,TRBV5-1,-,TRBJ1-1,TGCGCCAGCAGTGACGGGTCCCGGGACACTGAAGCTTTCTTT,CASSDGSRDTEAFF
-,TRBV28,TRBD1,TRBJ2-7,TGTGCCAGCAGACCCTCCGGGACAGGGTCCTACGAGCAGTACTTC,CASRPSGTGSYEQYF
once,TRBV9,TRBD2,TRBJ2-7,TGTGCCAGCAGCGCGCCTAGCGGGAGCCACGAGCAGTACTTC,CASSAPSGSHEQYF
-,TRBV30,TRBD1,TRBJ2-7,TGTGCCTGGAGTGTACCGTTAGACCCAAGGGGACAGGGCTACGAGCAGTACTTC,CAWSVPLDPRGQGYEQYF
-,TRBV10-1,-,TRBJ2-7,TGCGCCAGCAGTGAGGGGTACGAGCAGTACTTC,CASSEGYEQYF
-,TRBV5-6,TRBD2,TRBJ2-3,TGTGCCAGCACCATACGGACTAGCGACACAGATACGCAGTATTTT,CASTIRTSDTDTQYF
-,TRBV2,TRBD2,TRBJ2-5,TGTGCCAGCAGTGACAGCGGGAGGAAAGAGACCCAGTACTTC,CASSDSGRKETQYF
-,TRBV10-1,TRBD1,TRBJ2-6,TGCGCCAGCAGTCCTGGTGTACAGGGGTTGGAATCTGGGGCCAACGTCCTGACTTTC,CASSPGVQGLESGANVLTF
-,TRBV5-1,TRBD1,TRBJ1-3,TGCGCCAGCAGCCGATCGGGACAGGGGGCTGGAAACACCATATATTTT,CASSRSGQGAGNTIYF
-,TRBV28,-,TRBJ2-7,TGTGCCAGCAGTTTATCGGACAGAGCCCTTGAGCAGTACTTC,CASSLSDRALEQYF
-,TRBV6-5,-,TRBJ1-4,TGTGCCAGTGGGGTGGGGGGGCATGAAAAACTGTTTTTT,CASGVGGHEKLFF
-,TRBV6-4,TRBD1,TRBJ2-2,TGTGCCAGCAGTGACTCTTGGGCAGGGGGCACCGGGGAGCTGTTTTTT,CASSDSWAGGTGELFF
-,TRBV29-1,-,TRBJ1-3,TGCAGCGGTGTGGGGACGGAGATCTCTGGAAACACCATATATTTT,CSGVGTEISGNTIYF
-,TRBV28,TRBD1,TRBJ1-1,TGTGCCAGCAGTTCACCGACAGGGAGATACGCCCACACTGAAGCTTTCTTT,CASSSPTGRYAHTEAFF
once,TRBV19,TRBD1,TRBJ1-1,TGTGCCAGTAGCACTGGGGCCAGGGGGCGAAGAACTGAAGCTTTCTTT,CASSTGARGRRTEAFF
-,TRBV28,-,TRBJ2-5,TGTGCCAGCAGCCCCAGTACCGAGACCCAGTACTTC,CASSPSTETQYF
-,TRBV21-1,-,TRBJ2-1,TGTGCCAGCAGCCCAAAACTTGGGGTTAAGCGGGATCGACTCTACAATGAGCAGTTCTTC,CASSPKLGVKRDRLYNEQFF
-,TRBV29-1,TRBD1,TRBJ1-1,TGCAGCGTTTTACAGGGGGTAAACACTGAAGCTTTCTTT,CSVLQGVNTEAFF
-,TRBV5-5,-,TRBJ1-6,TGTGCCAGCAGCTTGGATGGAGTATCACCCCTCCACTTT,CASSLDGVSPLHF
-,TRBV28,-,TRBJ1-2,TGTGCCAGCAGCCCCGGGGGGAGCTTAACCCGCTATGGCTACACCTTC,CASSPGGSLTRYGYTF
-,TRBV6-5,-,TRBJ2-7,TGTGCCAGCAGTAGTAACCCGGGACAAACCTACGAGCAGTACTTC,CASSSNPGQTYEQYF
-,TRBV7-2,TRBD2,TRBJ2-1,TGTGCCAGCAGCCTATCGGGCGGGAGCCGCAATGAGCAGTTCTTC,CASSLSGGSRNEQFF
-,TRBV6-2/TRBV6-3,-,TRBJ2-3,TGTGCCAGCAGCAATGGAGATACGCAGTATTTT,CASSNGDTQYF
-,TRBV6-4,TRBD2,TRBJ2-7,TGTGCCAGCAGTGTAGGGGAGGGCTACGAGCAGTACTTC,CASSVGEGYEQYF
-,TRBV18,-,TRBJ1-2,TGTGCCAGCTCACCAGCGACAGATAACTATGGCTACACCTTC,CASSPATDNYGYTF
-,TRBV23-1,-,TRBJ1-3,TGCGCCAGCAGTCAATTTGGGGTCAGATTCCCCGGAAACACCATATATTTT,CASSQFGVRFPGNTIYF
-,TRBV20-1,-,TRBJ1-2,TGCAGTGCGCCGAACGGACAGGGCTACACCTTC,CSAPNGQGYTF
-,TRBV6-6,-,TRBJ2-1,TGTGCCAGCAGTCACACCGGGCCCGCTGGCAATGAGCAGTTCTTC,CASSHTGPAGNEQFF
-,TRBV29-1,TRBD2,TRBJ2-3,TGCAGCGTTGAAGATCTACTAGCGGGAGATGGCACAGATACGCAGTATTTT,CSVEDLLAGDGTDTQYF
-,TRBV6-5,-,TRBJ2-7,TGTGCCAGCGGGAGGAGGCAGAGCTCCTACGAGCAGTACTTC,CASGRRQSSYEQYF
-,TRBV19,-,TRBJ2-7,TGTGCCAGTAGTATGGGACCGAACTCCTACGAGCAGTACTTC,CASSMGPNSYEQYF
-,TRBV6-5,-,TRBJ2-5,TGTGCCAGCCGAAGCGCCGGGGAGACCCAGTACTTC,CASRSAGETQYF
-,TRBV13,-,TRBJ1-4,TGTGCCAGCAGCGCCCGCACTAATGAAAAACTGTTTTTT,CASSARTNEKLFF
-,TRBV27,-,TRBJ2-5,TGTGCCAGCAGCCGGGGGACAGAGACCCAGTACTTC,CASSRGTETQYF
-,TRBV5-4,-,TRBJ2-3,TGTGCCAGCAGCATACTAGGGGGCACAGATACGCAGTATTTT,CASSILGGTDTQYF
-,TRBV27,-,TRBJ1-1,TGTGCCAGCAGTGGATTATGGGGAACTGAAGCTTTCTTT,CASSGLWGTEAFF
-,TRBV6-5,TRBD1,TRBJ1-6,TGTGCCAGCAGCCGGACAGGTGAAATGAATTCACCCCTCCACTTT,CASSRTGEMNSPLHF
once,TRBV6-1,TRBD1,TRBJ2-5,TGTGCCAGCAGTGAGGGGACAGAAGAGACCCAGTACTTC,CASSEGTEETQYF
-,TRBV24-1,-,TRBJ2-5,TGTGCCACCAGCGATAGGGAGACCCAGTACTTC,CATSDRETQYF
-,TRBV19,TRBD1,TRBJ1-6,TGTGCCAGTAGTATTACCGGGACAGGGGGTAATTCACCCCTCCACTTT,CASSITGTGGNSPLHF
few,TRBV7-9,-,TRBJ1-5,TGTGCCAGCAGCGCCCGGGACGAGAGGGGCCATCAGCCCCAGCATTTT,CASSARDERGHQPQHF